This T cell receptor (beta chain) stems from a study of metastatic and nonmetastatic thyroid tumors. Turning to the study itself: Repertoires from malignant and benign thyroid patients were compared across blood and tumor or nodule tissue.

Per the original methods: Between-group CDR3 differences, defined by clinicopathological status, yielded a distant-metastasis classifier for papillary thyroid cancer. TCRdb reanalyzed the PCR reads with MiXCR. The V and J calls and clone size come from TCRdb's table, not from the authors' own analysis. Altogether tens of thousands of clones are present, around 20% being singletons, with the ten largest covering approximately 8%. Every patient was untreated before thyroid surgery. V lost 6 bases and J lost 0, with 15 bases in between. Germline V gene sequence: CDR1 MDHEN, CDR2 SYDVKM. The CDR3 extends over 17 amino acids. This clone ranks as medium-sized.

The clonotype comes from a female donor with papillary thyroid cancer or a benign thyroid nodule (not recorded which). Some clones in this sample may be carry-over from other donors' samples. The genes are TRBV28 and TRBJ1-6; TRBD1 is a possible D gene (5 bases). Specimen: blood. CDR3 bases: TGTGCCAGCAGGGGGACTTCCCTAGGCTCCTATAATTCACCCCTCCACTTT. Residues: CASRGTSLGSYNSPLHF.